The 24 T cell receptor beta chains below all came from one sample that was sequenced in a study of blood T cell repertoires in COVID-19. Sequencing was performed with immunoSEQ multiplex PCR; in TCRdb, only in-frame clones are kept and a portion is missing. The data contain 100,000 or so clones, approximately 90% of them singletons. The specimen sequenced was peripheral blood. These receptor sequences come from a human donor with active COVID-19. The donor label of this sample is uncertain.

V gene TRBV4-1 combines with J gene TRBJ2-1, with D possibly TRBD1 on 6 matching bases. CDR1 MGHRA and CDR2 YSYEKL come from the germline V gene. The V gene lost 1 base and the J gene lost 5 bases, with 12 bases spanning the gap. The CDR3 consists of 15 residues. The CDR3 DNA sequence: TGCGCCAGCAGCCAAGTGGGGGCAGGGGACAATGAGCAGTTCTTC. This sequence encodes CASSQVGAGDNEQFF.

This chain connects TRBV28 to TRBJ1-1; D is unclear. The CDR3 runs to 11 residues. Deletions cut 7 bases from V and 6 bases from J, with 9 bases between. Germline values: CDR1 MDHEN, CDR2 SYDVKM. The CDR3 reads CASNSLPEAFF. The DNA of the CDR3 is TGTGCCAGCAATTCCCTCCCTGAAGCTTTCTTT.

The chain combines TRBV5-3 with TRBJ2-7, with D possibly being TRBD2 (6 bases). TRBV5-3 is designated an ORF whose function remains uncertain. V shed 2 bases and J shed 3 bases, with 18 bases lying between them. The CDR3 is made up of 16 amino acids. This CDR3 is CARSFAAGTDYYEQYF. The DNA for the CDR3 is TGTGCCAGAAGCTTTGCAGCCGGGACTGACTACTACGAGCAGTACTTC.

The V gene is TRBV29-1, the J gene TRBJ1-6, with 8 nucleotides matching TRBD1. Unmatched junction bases numbered 28, after V lost 2 bases and J lost 10 bases. The CDR3 spans 21 residues. Per the germline V gene, CDR1 is SQVTM and CDR2 is ANQGSEA. The CDR3 bases are TGCAGCGTTGAACCTTGGGAGGCAGGTTGGGTAACAGGGGGATATAGGTCACCCCTCCACTTT. Protein: CSVEPWEAGWVTGGYRSPLHF.

CDR3 in DNA: TGTGCCAGCTCGTCACAACAGGGGATTCGTGAAAAACTGTTTTTT. Protein product: CASSSQQGIREKLFF. The gene calls are TRBV18 and TRBJ1-4; 7 bases match TRBD1. This CDR3 is 15 amino acids long. V shed 6 bases and J 7 bases; nucleotides not matched to a gene: 11. The germline V gene encodes CDR1 KGHSH and CDR2 LQKENI. Based on the CDR3 plus reference TRBV18 and TRBJ1-4, the full variable domain is NAGVMQNPRHLVRRRGQEARLRCSPMKGHSHVYWYRQLPEEGLKFMVYLQKENIIDESGMPKERFSAEFPKEGPSILRIQQVVRGDSAAYFCASSSQQGIREKLFFGSGTQLSVL.

The chain links TRBV7-9 to TRBJ2-2, with D perhaps matching TRBD2 (6 bases). The germline CDR1 and CDR2 sequences are SEHNR and FQNEAQ (reference sequence). Trimming removed 5 bases from V and 3 bases from J, with 10 bases in between. The CDR3 spans 14 residues. The CDR3 coding sequence is TGTGCCAGCAGCCCACGGAGGGACACCGGGGAGCTGTTTTTT. Its translation: CASSPRRDTGELFF.

The rearrangement uses TRBV3-1 (or the pseudogene TRBV3-2) and TRBJ2-3; TRBD2 might be the D (5 bases). This CDR3 comprises 14 residues. Germline V gene data show CDR1 as LGHDT and CDR2 as YNNKEL (reference sequence). Deletions cut 4 bases from V and 3 bases from J, with 11 bases between. DNA for the CDR3: TGTGCCAGCAGCCCCGATCGGGGTACAGATACGCAGTATTTT. It translates to CASSPDRGTDTQYF.

The CDR3 DNA reads as TGTGCCAGCAGTCGGTCGGGGGGACCACCCTCCTACGAGCAGTACTTC. Residues: CASSRSGGPPSYEQYF. The gene calls are TRBV5-6 and TRBJ2-7; 7 positions match TRBD2. Unmatched junction bases numbered 11, after V lost 5 bases and J lost 0 bases. Germline V gene data show CDR1 as SGHDT and CDR2 as YYEEEE. The length of the CDR3 is 16 residues.

This chain connects TRBV28 to TRBJ2-5; a possible D gene is TRBD2 (6 bases). CDR1 is MDHEN, CDR2 SYDVKM, per germline. The CDR3 runs 16 residues. Trimming stripped 5 bases from V and 0 bases from J, with 16 bases between. CDR3 sequence reads: CASSAPGGIHQETQYF. For the CDR3, the DNA is TGTGCCAGCAGTGCCCCTGGGGGGATCCACCAAGAGACCCAGTACTTC.

This chain links TRBV11-3 with TRBJ2-5; the match to TRBD2 covers 10 bases. Losses at the gene ends were 5 bases for V and 3 bases for J; bases not matched to a gene: 12. The CDR3 covers 17 residues. CDR1 and CDR2 from the germline V gene are SGHNT and YENEEA. CDR3 protein: CASSRARTSGDKETQYF. Written as DNA, the CDR3 is TGTGCCAGCAGCCGAGCCCGGACTAGCGGAGACAAAGAGACCCAGTACTTC.

J is TRBJ1-3 and V is TRBV4-2; TRBD1 aligns across 8 bases. CDR1 is LGHNA and CDR2 is YNFKEQ in the germline V gene. The V segment lost 2 bases and the J segment 0 bases; nucleotides outside the gene matches: 3. The CDR3 length is 16 residues. The CDR3 spells CASSQNRGSSGNTIYF. The CDR3 nucleotides read TGTGCCAGCAGCCAAAACAGGGGGAGCTCTGGAAACACCATATATTTT.

The chain couples TRBV5-5 to TRBJ1-5, with 8 bases aligning to TRBD1. Trimming removed 0 bases from V and 5 bases from J; junction bases left unmatched: 1. This CDR3 is built from 14 residues. Germline loops: CDR1 SGHKS, CDR2 YYEKEE (reference sequence). Here the CDR3 DNA reads TGTGCCAGCAGCTTGGACAGGGGGGATCAGCCCCAGCATTTT. It codes for CASSLDRGDQPQHF.

The sample holds a few counts of this clone. The chain joins TRBV5-4 to TRBJ1-3; D is unresolved. Germline CDR1 reads SGHNT; CDR2 reads YYREEE (reference sequence). CDR3 length equals 15 residues. V was cut by 0 bases and J by 4 bases, with 11 bases left in between. CDR3 sequence: CASSLDRDSGNTIYF. In nucleotides, the CDR3 is TGTGCCAGCAGCTTGGATCGGGATTCCGGAAACACCATATATTTT.

Only one count was recorded for this clone. The chain carries TRBV6-5 and TRBJ1-3; D possibly corresponds to TRBD1 (5 bases). Between the trimmed V and J ends, which lost 8 bases and 8 bases, there was a span of 19 bases. The CDR3 has 14 amino acids. Germline lookup yields CDR1 MNHEY and CDR2 SVGAGI. Here the CDR3 reads CASSFGAAGDTIYF. The CDR3 DNA sequence: TGTGCCAGCTCCTTTGGGGCTGCGGGGGACACCATATATTTT.

The J gene is TRBJ2-7, the V gene TRBV24-1; TRBD1 agrees at 7 bases. This CDR3 contains 13 residues. V shed 9 bases, J shed 3 bases, and the junction held 7 bases outside the gene matches. Per germline, CDR1 KGHDR and CDR2 SFDVKD. As DNA, the CDR3 is TGTGCCACCTCCACAGGGGCTAACTACGAGCAGTACTTC. Its translation is CATSTGANYEQYF.

CDR3 amino acids: CASSSAQGAGETQYF. The CDR3 DNA reads TGCGCCAGCAGCTCCGCACAGGGGGCAGGGGAGACCCAGTACTTC. The chain employs TRBV5-1 and TRBJ2-5; TRBD1 aligns across 9 bases. This CDR3 is 15 amino acids long. V lost 3 bases and J lost 5; bases outside the gene matches: 8. CDR1 is SGHRS and CDR2 is YFSETQ in the germline V gene.

This clone was counted a few times. The chain is built from TRBV2 and TRBJ2-3, with 8 nucleotides matching TRBD2. The CDR3 runs 16 residues. J gave up 3 bases and V 8 bases, and 13 bases lay outside the gene matches. Germline-derived CDR1 and CDR2 are SNHLY and FYNNEI. Written as DNA, the CDR3 is TGTGCCAGCCTAGCCTTCGGGGGGGCTGGGACAGATACGCAGTATTTT. It encodes CASLAFGGAGTDTQYF.

This clone was seen just once. The gene calls are TRBV24-1 and TRBJ1-2; the D gene is possibly TRBD1 (5 bases). The CDR3 totals 13 residues. Germline CDR1 KGHDR, CDR2 SFDVKD. Trimming cost V 6 bases and J 6 bases, with 13 bases left between them. The DNA of the CDR3 is TGTGCCACCAGTAGGGGCGCGTTAGATGGCTACACCTTC. Translated: CATSRGALDGYTF.

The gene calls are TRBV2 and TRBJ1-1, with D hard to call. V was trimmed by 1 base and J by 1 base, leaving 4 bases between them. Germline CDR1 and CDR2: SNHLY and FYNNEI. The CDR3 consists of 13 residues. CDR3 loop: CASSEDRNTEAFF. The DNA of the CDR3 is TGTGCCAGCAGTGAAGACAGGAACACTGAAGCTTTCTTT.

The chain has TRBV3-1 (or the pseudogene TRBV3-2) and TRBJ2-7, with 13 bases aligning to TRBD2. The CDR3 covers 14 residues. Trimming took 3 bases from V and 6 from J; bases not matched to a gene: 2. Germline V gives CDR1 LGHDT, CDR2 YNNKEL (reference sequence). The CDR3 sequence is CASSQTSGGFEQYF. CDR3 coding DNA: TGTGCCAGCAGCCAGACTAGCGGGGGGTTCGAGCAGTACTTC.

The chain carries TRBV10-3 and TRBJ2-3, with D possibly TRBD2 on 6 matching bases. This CDR3 is 15 amino acids long. Trimming stripped 3 bases from V and 3 bases from J, with 13 bases between. Germline V CDR1 and CDR2: ENHRY, SYGVKD. CDR3 in amino acids: CAISDISGGTDTQYF. Written as DNA, the CDR3 is TGTGCCATCAGTGATATTAGCGGTGGGACAGATACGCAGTATTTT.

The chain carries TRBV7-2 and TRBJ2-3; 10 bases align to TRBD2. The V and J ends lost 5 bases and 5 bases, in that order; junction bases with no gene match: 16. Germline lookup yields CDR1 SGHTA and CDR2 FQGNSA. The CDR3 is made up of 18 amino acids. This CDR3 reads CASSRPASGGAGGDTQYF. The CDR3 DNA sequence: TGTGCCAGCAGCCGTCCAGCCAGCGGGGGGGCAGGAGGAGATACGCAGTATTTT.

V is TRBV4-1 and J is TRBJ2-1, with 8 bases fitting TRBD2. There are 21 residues in the CDR3. Germline V gene data show CDR1 as MGHRA and CDR2 as YSYEKL. With V trimmed by 0 bases and J by 0 bases, 16 bases remained unmatched. CDR3 bases: TGCGCCAGCAGCCAAGATCAGCGGGGGCCCTTTGCGCCGAGCTCCTACAATGAGCAGTTCTTC. This encodes CASSQDQRGPFAPSSYNEQFF.

This rearrangement joins TRBV4-3 to TRBJ2-1, with D possibly being TRBD2 (6 bases). Germline assignment: CDR1 LGHNA and CDR2 YSLEER. V was pared by 4 bases and J by 9 bases, with 10 bases between. There are 12 residues in the CDR3. The CDR3 loop is CASSPRRGEQFF. DNA for the CDR3: TGCGCCAGCAGCCCACGGCGGGGTGAGCAGTTCTTC.